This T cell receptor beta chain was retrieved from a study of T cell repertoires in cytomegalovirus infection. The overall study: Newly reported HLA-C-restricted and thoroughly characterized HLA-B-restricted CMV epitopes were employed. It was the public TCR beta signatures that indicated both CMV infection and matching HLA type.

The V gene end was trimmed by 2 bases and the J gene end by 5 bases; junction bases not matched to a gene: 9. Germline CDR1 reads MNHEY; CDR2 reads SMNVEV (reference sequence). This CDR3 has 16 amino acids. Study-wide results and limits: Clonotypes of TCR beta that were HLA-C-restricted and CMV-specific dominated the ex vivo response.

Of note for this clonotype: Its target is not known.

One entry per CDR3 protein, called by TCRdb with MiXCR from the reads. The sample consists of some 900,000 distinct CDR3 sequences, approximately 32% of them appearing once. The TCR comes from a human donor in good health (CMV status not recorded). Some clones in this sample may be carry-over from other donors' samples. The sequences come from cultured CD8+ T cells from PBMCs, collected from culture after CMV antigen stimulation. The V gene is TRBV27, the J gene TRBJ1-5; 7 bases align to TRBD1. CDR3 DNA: TGTGCCAGCAGTTTAGGGGTCAGGGGGGGCGATCAGCCCCAGCATTTT. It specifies CASSLGVRGGDQPQHF.